These 20 T cell receptor beta chains originate from one sample sequenced in a study of T cell repertoires in cytomegalovirus infection. TCRdb re-derived calls from the reads in MiXCR, one entry per CDR3 protein. The sample lists roughly 200,000 distinct CDR3 sequences; less than 9.5% were seen once. Sequences were obtained from PBMCs. The receptors shown here come from a human donor in good health (CMV status not recorded). Some clones in this sample may be carry-over from other donors' samples.

V is TRBV3-1 and J is TRBJ2-3, with unresolved D. Trimming removed 0 bases at V and 4 bases at J, with 11 bases between. The CDR3 extends over 15 amino acids. Germline V lookup: CDR1 LGHDT, CDR2 YNNKEL (reference sequence). The CDR3: CASSQDTTGADTQYF. CDR3 coding DNA: TGTGCCAGCAGCCAAGATACTACTGGAGCAGATACGCAGTATTTT.

To note about this clonotype: Being one base from a much bigger clone, this may be a read error. The chain joins TRBV5-5 to TRBJ2-2; D gene unclear. CDR1 and CDR2 (germline): SGHKS, YYEKEE (reference sequence). The CDR3 contains 15 residues. V lost 3 bases and J lost 4, with 13 bases in between. The CDR3 DNA is TGTGCCAGCAGCTCATCCCTCGCGCCCACCGGGGAGCTGTTTTTT. Protein product: CASSSSLAPTGELFF. Full variable domain (rest looked up from reference TRBV5-5 and TRBJ2-2): DAGVTQSPTHLIKTRGQQVTLRCSPISGHKSVSWYQQVLGQGPQFIFQYYEKEERGRGNFPDRFSARQFPNYSSELNVNALLLGDSALYLCASSSSLAPTGELFFGEGSRLTVL.

This clonotype was detected ten times or more. The rearrangement uses TRBV7-6 and TRBJ2-2; D unresolved. The germline V and J ends were trimmed by 4 bases and 4 bases, with 4 bases remaining between them. This CDR3 region has 12 residues. Germline V CDR1 and CDR2: SGHVS, FNYEAQ. The CDR3 region has the DNA TGTGCCAGCAGCTCGATCACCGGGGAGCTGTTTTTT. Its protein product is CASSSITGELFF.

This clonotype was detected many times. The genes are TRBV28 and TRBJ2-1; TRBD1 is a possible D gene (5 bases). The CDR3 is 16 residues long. Looked up from germline, CDR1 is MDHEN and CDR2 is SYDVKM. The ends were cut back, 3 bases at V and 7 bases at J, with 19 bases in the middle. For the CDR3, the DNA is TGTGCCAGCAGTTTTTTCGCCCCAAGGGGAAGAAATGAGCAGTTCTTC. It encodes CASSFFAPRGRNEQFF.

This clonotype came up a few times. The chain links TRBV5-6 to TRBJ2-7; 7 nucleotides line up with TRBD1. CDR1 and CDR2 from the germline V gene are SGHDT and YYEEEE. The junction had 8 bases not matched to a gene; V was cut back by 2 bases and J by 0 bases. There are 16 residues in the CDR3. Written as DNA, the CDR3 is TGTGCCAGCAGCTTCTACGGGACAGCGAGCTCCTACGAGCAGTACTTC. It is translated as CASSFYGTASSYEQYF. Looking up the rest from reference TRBV5-6 and TRBJ2-7 gives the full variable domain: DAGVTQSPTHLIKTRGQQVTLRCSPKSGHDTVSWYQQALGQGPQFIFQYYEEEERQRGNFPDRFSGHQFPNYSSELNVNALLLGDSALYLCASSFYGTASSYEQYFGPGTRLTVT.

This sequence joins TRBV6-5 and TRBJ2-1, with 9 nucleotides matching TRBD1. V lost 5 bases, J lost 0 bases, and 8 bases stayed unmatched. The CDR3 runs to 17 residues. Germline CDR1 is MNHEY and CDR2 is SVGAGI. The CDR3 protein is CASSHRRGQGSYNEQFF. The DNA for the CDR3 is TGTGCCAGCAGTCATAGGCGGGGACAGGGCTCCTACAATGAGCAGTTCTTC.

This clonotype was counted many times. This chain uses TRBV20-1 with TRBJ2-1; 9 bases agree with TRBD2. This CDR3 is built from 18 residues. V lost 1 base and J lost 1; bases outside the gene matches: 11. Per germline, CDR1 DFQATT and CDR2 SNEGSKA (reference sequence). The CDR3 loop reads CSARVPGGAGGSYNEQFF. DNA for the CDR3: TGCAGTGCTAGAGTCCCGGGGGGAGCGGGAGGATCCTACAATGAGCAGTTCTTC.

This clonotype was seen at least ten times. The chain has TRBV7-8 and TRBJ1-6; 7 positions match TRBD1. The CDR3 is made up of 16 amino acids. Per germline, CDR1 SGHVS and CDR2 FQNEAQ. Unmatched junction bases numbered 9, after V lost 0 bases and J lost 10 bases. The chain's CDR3 is CASSLARGTAWSPLHF. CDR3 coding DNA: TGTGCCAGCAGCTTAGCCCGGGGGACAGCCTGGTCACCCCTCCACTTT.

A note on this clonotype: A read error may produce the germline difference seen at one junction end. The genes are TRBV7-2 and TRBJ1-4; TRBD1 matches at 8 bases. Germline V gene lookup returns CDR1 SGHTA and CDR2 FQGNSA. The CDR3 consists of 16 residues. CDR3 nucleotide sequence: TGTGCCAGCAGCTTAACAGGGGGGGCAACTCATGAAAAACTGTTTTTT. This translates into CASSLTGGATHEKLFF.

This chain connects TRBV11-2 to TRBJ2-2; D not certain. The CDR3 has 13 amino acids. Between the trimmed V and J ends, which lost 5 bases and 5 bases, there was a span of 9 bases. Germline values: CDR1 SGHAT, CDR2 FQNNGV. CDR3 residues: CASSPERTGELFF. CDR3 coding DNA: TGTGCCAGCAGCCCGGAAAGGACCGGGGAGCTGTTTTTT.

This clonotype turned up a few times. The J gene is TRBJ1-5, the V gene TRBV6-2 or TRBV6-3; 9 nucleotides line up with TRBD1. Losses at the gene ends were 6 bases for V and 6 bases for J; bases not matched to a gene: 9. Germline V gives CDR1 MNHEY, CDR2 SVGEGT. This CDR3 comprises 15 residues. The CDR3 protein is CASRTTGGQSQPQHF. Written as DNA, the CDR3 is TGTGCCAGCAGGACAACAGGGGGCCAGAGTCAGCCCCAGCATTTT.

This clonotype was recorded at least ten times. The gene calls are TRBV7-8 and TRBJ1-1; weak D call: TRBD1 (5 bases). V lost 5 bases to trimming and J lost 0 bases, with 13 bases between them. Germline V gene lookup returns CDR1 SGHVS and CDR2 FQNEAQ. This CDR3 contains 15 residues. The CDR3, as DNA: TGTGCCAGCAGCCCCCCACAGGCGGTGAACACTGAAGCTTTCTTT. It codes for CASSPPQAVNTEAFF. The full variable domain, in which reference TRBV7-8 and TRBJ1-1 provide the parts outside the CDR3, is GAGVSQSPRYKVAKRGQDVALRCDPISGHVSLFWYQQALGQGPEFLTYFQNEAQLDKSGLPSDRFFAERPEGSVSTLKIQRTQQEDSAVYLCASSPPQAVNTEAFFGQGTRLTVV.

V gene TRBV5-1 combines with J gene TRBJ2-7; D unresolved. Per germline, CDR1 SGHRS and CDR2 YFSETQ. There are 14 residues in the CDR3. V lost 3 bases, J lost 3 bases, and 13 bases lay in between. CDR3 coding DNA: TGCGCCAGCAGCTCGGGTTATCTAGACTACGAGCAGTACTTC. It is translated as CASSSGYLDYEQYF.

J is TRBJ1-2 and V is TRBV20-1, with TRBD1 as a possible D gene (5 bases). With 4 bases removed from V and 6 bases from J, the gap between germline ends came to 12 bases. The CDR3 contains 12 residues. From germline, CDR1 is DFQATT and CDR2 SNEGSKA (reference sequence). The CDR3 loop is CSATRVDHGYTF. The CDR3 nucleotides read TGCAGTGCTACCAGGGTAGACCATGGCTACACCTTC.

The rearrangement joins TRBV5-6 to TRBJ1-6; no reliable D call. V gave up 4 bases and J gave up 6 bases, with 17 bases separating them. This CDR3 is 16 amino acids long. From germline, CDR1 is SGHDT and CDR2 YYEEEE. CDR3 residues: CASSVAVEAFNSPLHF. CDR3 DNA sequence: TGTGCCAGCAGCGTTGCGGTGGAAGCGTTTAATTCACCCCTCCACTTT. The full variable domain, rest sourced from reference TRBV5-6 and TRBJ1-6, is DAGVTQSPTHLIKTRGQQVTLRCSPKSGHDTVSWYQQALGQGPQFIFQYYEEEERQRGNFPDRFSGHQFPNYSSELNVNALLLGDSALYLCASSVAVEAFNSPLHFGNGTRLTVT.

In its sample, this clonotype was seen a few times. V gene TRBV6-9 combines with J gene TRBJ1-5; D may be TRBD1 (6 bases). The V end was cut by 2 bases, the J end by 7 bases, with 15 bases between. The germline gives CDR1 MNHGY, CDR2 SVAAGI. This CDR3 comprises 15 residues. For the CDR3, the DNA is TGTGCCAGCAGTTATGGACAGTGGGGGGGGCAGCCCCAGCATTTT. Translating gives CASSYGQWGGQPQHF.

This clonotype was picked up many times. In nucleotides, the CDR3 is TGTGCCAGCAGCTCGAATGTAAGACAGGGGATCGGAGCTTTCTTT. Amino acids: CASSSNVRQGIGAFF. The V and J genes are TRBV7-2 and TRBJ1-1, with 8 nucleotides matching TRBD1. Losses at the gene ends were 4 bases for V and 10 bases for J; bases not matched to a gene: 14. CDR3 length equals 15 residues. Germline V gene data show CDR1 as SGHTA and CDR2 as FQGNSA.

This clonotype showed up many times. The chain carries TRBV7-2 and TRBJ2-1; 7 bases map to TRBD2. J gave up 2 bases and V 2 bases, and 6 bases lay outside the gene matches. Germline CDR1 reads SGHTA; CDR2 reads FQGNSA. This CDR3 has 16 amino acids. This chain's CDR3 is CASSLQAGSPYNEQFF. CDR3 nucleotide sequence: TGTGCCAGCAGCTTACAAGCGGGGTCCCCCTACAATGAGCAGTTCTTC.

The CDR3 here is CASWGYQYNEQFF. Here the CDR3 DNA reads TGTGCCAGCTGGGGATATCAGTACAATGAGCAGTTCTTC. V and J are TRBV9 and TRBJ2-1, with D unclear. V was shortened by 7 bases and J by 4 bases, with 12 bases between the two germline ends. Germline CDR1 SGDLS, CDR2 YYNGEE. This CDR3 region has 13 residues.

Turning to this clonotype: Since a much larger clone is just one base distant, this may be a read error. The conserved closing phenylalanine or tryptophan is absent in this CDR3, likely reflecting a read error. The rearrangement uses TRBV5-1 and TRBJ1-1, with 10 bases fitting TRBD1. The CDR3 totals 16 residues. The trim removed 0 bases at V and 5 bases at J, leaving 7 bases unmatched. Germline V gene data show CDR1 as SGHRS and CDR2 as YFSETQ. CDR3 DNA sequence: TGCGCCAGCAGCTTGGGACAGGGGGCCGGATGGACTGAAGCTTTCCTT. It yields the protein CASSLGQGAGWTEAFL.